One T cell receptor (beta chain) is described in this entry. What it binds is not known. The repertoire was sequenced with immunoSEQ multiplex PCR; TCRdb's copy has only in-frame clones and lacks some. The sample has about 130,000 clones, roughly nine tenths seen once. Donors were drawn from the roughly 110-subject validation cohort, separate from the roughly 700-subject first cohort. The data were obtained in a study of cytomegalovirus exposure and HLA in healthy donors. General study results and limits: There were fewer than 200 TCR beta chains listed as cytomegalovirus-associated. There were three CMV-associated chains whose specificity for CMV antigens was confirmed in vitro.

Germline V lookup: CDR1 LNHDA, CDR2 SQIVND (reference sequence). V lost 3 bases and J 0 bases, leaving 9 bases between the germline ends. The CDR3 is 14 amino acids. Sequenced material: PBMCs. The source of this sequence is a young man in good health and CMV-seronegative. The gene calls are TRBV19 and TRBJ2-7; no definite D call. The CDR3 region is CASSIFAASYEQYF. The CDR3 DNA is TGTGCCAGTAGTATTTTCGCGGCCTCCTACGAGCAGTACTTC.